This TCR beta chain was sequenced in a study of CD8 T cells in ankylosing spondylitis. In this sample, this clonotype turned up a few times. Antigen specificity is unknown. Study-level results: Past research had described some motif variants in reactive arthritis synovial fluid and blood. Clones linked to disease, bearing a CD8+ phenotype, were relatively rare in peripheral blood.

TCRdb re-called the 5' RACE reads with MiXCR, one entry per CDR3 protein. The sample yields roughly 40,000 distinct CDR3 sequences, approximately 11% seen once. Specimen: blood, either unsorted or a sorted T cell fraction (not recorded which). This clonotype was sampled from a male donor with ankylosing spondylitis or in good health (not recorded which).

The CDR3 bases are TGTGCCAGCTCACTCGGACAGGGGGAAACTGAAGCTTTCTTT. Translated, it gives CASSLGQGETEAFF. This chain uses TRBV18 with TRBJ1-1; 10 bases map to TRBD1. J lost 5 bases, V lost 4 bases, and 4 bases had no gene match. The CDR3 consists of 14 residues. Germline V gives CDR1 KGHSH, CDR2 LQKENI.